This T cell receptor (beta chain) was profiled in a study of blood T cell repertoires in COVID-19. Original analysis: From reference gene primer amplification, estimates of nucleated cell counts were derived. Sequenced by immunoSEQ multiplex PCR; TCRdb stores in-frame clones only, minus some. Clone size and V and J calls were adopted from that table, with D and trimming inferred from the DNA. The data show tens of thousands of clones, with about four fifths seen just once and less than 25% held by the top ten. V lost 0 bases to trimming and J lost 0 bases, with 14 bases between them. This CDR3 is 17 amino acids long. Germline CDR1 and CDR2: ENHRY and SYGVKD.

The J gene is TRBJ1-1, the V gene TRBV10-3; D perhaps matches TRBD1 (6 bases). Sequenced input: peripheral blood. The clonotype was recovered from a woman aged 55-69 years with acute or convalescent COVID-19. CDR3 in amino acids: CAISESITGILNTEAFF. The CDR3 nucleotides read TGTGCCATCAGTGAGTCGATCACAGGGATACTGAACACTGAAGCTTTCTTT.